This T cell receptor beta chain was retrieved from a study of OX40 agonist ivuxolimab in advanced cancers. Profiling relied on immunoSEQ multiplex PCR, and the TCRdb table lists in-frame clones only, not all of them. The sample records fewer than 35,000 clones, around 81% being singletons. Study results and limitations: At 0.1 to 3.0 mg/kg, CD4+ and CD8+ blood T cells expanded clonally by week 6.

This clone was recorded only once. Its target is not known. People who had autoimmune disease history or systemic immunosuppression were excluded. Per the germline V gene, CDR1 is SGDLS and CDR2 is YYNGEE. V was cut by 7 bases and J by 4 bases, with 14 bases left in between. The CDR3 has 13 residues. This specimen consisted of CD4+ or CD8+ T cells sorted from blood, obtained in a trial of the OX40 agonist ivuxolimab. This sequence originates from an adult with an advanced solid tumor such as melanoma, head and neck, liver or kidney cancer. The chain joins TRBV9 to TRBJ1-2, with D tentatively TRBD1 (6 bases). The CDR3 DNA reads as TGTGCCAGCGGACAGATAGGCCCCTATGGCTACACCTTC. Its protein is CASGQIGPYGYTF.